This T cell receptor beta chain comes out of a study of blood T cells in healthy people across ages. Primed by a sample-barcoded 5' primer and a J-beta primer mix, a second PCR proceeded for 7 to 11 cycles. A single record per CDR3 protein comes from TCRdb applying MiXCR to the 5' RACE reads. The data hold more than 750,000 distinct CDR3 sequences, with about 27% observed a single time. The CDR3 consists of 15 residues. The V gene end was trimmed by 6 bases and the J gene end by 5 bases; junction bases not matched to a gene: 9. The sample was also linked to a second study, of T cells of mothers and their children. Per that study: Barcodes for each sample and 2-4 random nucleotides were added by the M1S primer used in the second PCR.

This TCR was sampled from a woman aged 40 to 50 in good health. Sequencing used blood. V gene TRBV12-3 or TRBV12-4 combines with J gene TRBJ2-7; TRBD1 agrees at 11 bases. CDR3 DNA: TGTGCCAGCAGCCACCATCCGGGACAGGGGGACGAGCAGTACTTC. This sequence encodes CASSHHPGQGDEQYF.